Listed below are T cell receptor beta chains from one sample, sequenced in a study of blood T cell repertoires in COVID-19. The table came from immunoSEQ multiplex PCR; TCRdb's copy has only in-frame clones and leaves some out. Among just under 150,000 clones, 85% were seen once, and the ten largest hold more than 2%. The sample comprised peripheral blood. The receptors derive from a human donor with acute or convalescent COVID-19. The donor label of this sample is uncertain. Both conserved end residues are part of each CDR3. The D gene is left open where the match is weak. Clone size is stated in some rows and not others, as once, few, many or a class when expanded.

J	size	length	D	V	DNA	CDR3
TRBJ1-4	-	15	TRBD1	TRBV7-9	TGTGCCAGCAGCTTATTCCTGGACAGGGAAGAAAAACTGTTTTTT	CASSLFLDREEKLFF
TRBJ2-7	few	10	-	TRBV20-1	TGCAGTGCTAGTTACTACGAGCAGTACTTC	CSASYYEQYF
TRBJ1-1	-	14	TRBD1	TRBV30	TGTGCCGGTCATCCGGGGACAGGGGCGAATGAAGCTTTCTTT	CAGHPGTGANEAFF
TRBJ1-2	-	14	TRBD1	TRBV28	TGTGCCAGCAGTTTATTGGCAGGGGGAAGTGGCTACACCTTC	CASSLLAGGSGYTF
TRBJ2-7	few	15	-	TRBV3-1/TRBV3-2	TGTGCCAGCAGCCAAGGGGTGACACACCTCTTCGAGCAGTACTTC	CASSQGVTHLFEQYF
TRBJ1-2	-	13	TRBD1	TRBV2	TGTGCCAGCAGTTTGACAGGGGGCGATGGCTACACCTTC	CASSLTGGDGYTF
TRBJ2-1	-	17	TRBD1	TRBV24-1	TGTGCCACCAGTGATCCCCATGGACAGGGGCCCTACAATGAGCAGTTCTTC	CATSDPHGQGPYNEQFF
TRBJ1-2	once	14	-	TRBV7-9	TGTGCCAGCAGCTTTCGACAGGCTCCCTATGGCTACACCTTC	CASSFRQAPYGYTF
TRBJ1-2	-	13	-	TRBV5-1	TGCGCCAGCAGCTTAAAAGGGAGCTATGGCTACACCTTC	CASSLKGSYGYTF
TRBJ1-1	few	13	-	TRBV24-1	TGTGCCACCAGTGATTTCCGGAACACTGAAGCTTTCTTT	CATSDFRNTEAFF
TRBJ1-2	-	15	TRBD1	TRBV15	TGTGCCACCAGCAGGGGTCGGGACAGTGGTTATGGCTACACCTTC	CATSRGRDSGYGYTF
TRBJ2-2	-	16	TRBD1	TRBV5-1	TGCGCCAGCAGCGTTACAGGGGGCGCTTATTCCGGGGAGCTGTTTTTT	CASSVTGGAYSGELFF
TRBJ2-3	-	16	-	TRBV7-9	TGTGCCAGCAGCTTAGAGGAGGGAGGTTACACAGATACGCAGTATTTT	CASSLEEGGYTDTQYF
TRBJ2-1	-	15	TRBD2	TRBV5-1	TGCGCCAGCAGCTGGGGACTAGCGGGCTACAATGAGCAGTTCTTC	CASSWGLAGYNEQFF
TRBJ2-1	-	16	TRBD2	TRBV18	TGTGCCAGCTCACCAGGGACTAGCGGGAGAAACAATGAGCAGTTCTTC	CASSPGTSGRNNEQFF
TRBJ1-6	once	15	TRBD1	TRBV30	TGTGCCTGGAGTGATGGCCAGGGGGATAATTCACCCCTCCACTTT	CAWSDGQGDNSPLHF
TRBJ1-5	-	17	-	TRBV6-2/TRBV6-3	TGTGCCAGCAGTTATGAGAGGGGAAGGGAGGACAATCAGCCCCAGCATTTT	CASSYERGREDNQPQHF
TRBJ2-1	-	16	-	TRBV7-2	TGTGCCAGCAGCTTAGGGTATTCAGGGTGGGACAATGAGCAGTTCTTC	CASSLGYSGWDNEQFF
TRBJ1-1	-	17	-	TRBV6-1	TGTGCCAGCAGTGAAGCGTCAAGGGGATATATGAACACTGAAGCTTTCTTT	CASSEASRGYMNTEAFF
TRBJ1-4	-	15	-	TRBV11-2	TGTGCCAGCAGCCCTACAGGGAGCACTAATGAAAAACTGTTTTTT	CASSPTGSTNEKLFF
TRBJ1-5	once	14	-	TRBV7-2	TGTGCCAGCAGCCCGCGACAGAAGAATCAGCCCCAGCATTTT	CASSPRQKNQPQHF
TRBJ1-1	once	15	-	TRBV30	TGTGCCTGGGAAAAAAGGCGGACAGCCGTCACTGAAGCTTTCTTT	CAWEKRRTAVTEAFF
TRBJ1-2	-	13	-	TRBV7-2	TGTGCCAGCAGCTTGGGGAGGGGCTATGGCTACACCTTC	CASSLGRGYGYTF
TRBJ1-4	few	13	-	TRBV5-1	TGCGCCAGCAGCTTGGGAGGAGGGACGAAACTGTTTTTT	CASSLGGGTKLFF
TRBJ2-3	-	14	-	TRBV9	TGTGCCAGCAGCGTAGCAGGGAGCACAGATACGCAGTATTTT	CASSVAGSTDTQYF
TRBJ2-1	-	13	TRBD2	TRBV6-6	TGTGCCAGCAGAGGACTAGCGGGTAATGAGCAGTTCTTC	CASRGLAGNEQFF
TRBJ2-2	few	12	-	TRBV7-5	TGTGCCAGAAGACAGGGAAGCGGGGAGCTGTTTTTT	CARRQGSGELFF
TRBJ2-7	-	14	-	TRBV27	TGTGCCAGCAGCCCCTCCGGACATATTTACGAGCAGTACTTC	CASSPSGHIYEQYF
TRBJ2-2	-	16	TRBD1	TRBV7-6	TGTGCCAGCAGCTTAGCTACAGGGGCGAACACCGGGGAGCTGTTTTTT	CASSLATGANTGELFF
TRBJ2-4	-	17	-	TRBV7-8	TGTGCCGGATCACTCTTTGAGGGGGAAAGATCCAAAAACATTCAGTACTTC	CAGSLFEGERSKNIQYF
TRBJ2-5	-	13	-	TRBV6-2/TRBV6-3	TGTGCCAGCAGCCCTGCGATCGCAGAGACCCAGTACTTC	CASSPAIAETQYF
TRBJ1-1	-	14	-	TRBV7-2	TGTGCCAGCAGCGGACGGACGGGATACACTGAAGCTTTCTTT	CASSGRTGYTEAFF
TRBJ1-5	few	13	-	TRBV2	TGTGCCAGCAGTGAGGGAGGGTCGCTTCCCCAGCATTTT	CASSEGGSLPQHF
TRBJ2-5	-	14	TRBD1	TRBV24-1	TGTGCCACCAGTGGTACAGGGGGCTTCGAGACCCAGTACTTC	CATSGTGGFETQYF
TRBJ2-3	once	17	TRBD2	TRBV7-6	TGTGCCAGCGGACCGGGACTAGCGGCTCAGGGCGCAGATACGCAGTATTTT	CASGPGLAAQGADTQYF
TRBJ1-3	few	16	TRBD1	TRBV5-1	TGCGCCAGCAGCTCCACAGGGGGCATCTCTGGAAACACCATATATTTT	CASSSTGGISGNTIYF
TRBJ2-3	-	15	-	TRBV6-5	TGTACCAGCAGTTACTCCGGGGATAGTGGGGATACGCAGTATTTT	CTSSYSGDSGDTQYF
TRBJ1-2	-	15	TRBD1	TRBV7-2	TGTGCCAGCAGCCCGGGACAGGGTCAGGTCTATGGCTACACCTTC	CASSPGQGQVYGYTF
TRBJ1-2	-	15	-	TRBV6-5	TGTGCCAGCAGCTACCTCCGGACAGACGGCTATGGCTACACCTTC	CASSYLRTDGYGYTF
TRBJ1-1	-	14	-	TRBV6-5	TGTGCCAGCAGTTTACAGGGCCTGAACACTGAAGCTTTCTTT	CASSLQGLNTEAFF
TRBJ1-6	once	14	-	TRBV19	TGTGCCAGTAGTATGGGGAGTGGGGATTCACCCCTCCACTTT	CASSMGSGDSPLHF
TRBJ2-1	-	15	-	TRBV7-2	TGTGCCAGCAGCTTAGGGGGGACACAATACAATGAGCAGTTCTTC	CASSLGGTQYNEQFF
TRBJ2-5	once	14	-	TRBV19	TGTGCCAGTAGTATTAACCAGTTCCAAGAGACCCAGTACTTC	CASSINQFQETQYF